Listed below are T cell receptor beta chains from one sample, sequenced in a study of PD-1 blockade in classical Hodgkin lymphoma. Assay used: immunoSEQ multiplex PCR; TCRdb lists only in-frame clones, some missing. The data hold about 90,000 clones, with 90% observed a single time. Sequencing used peripheral blood mononuclear cells (PBMCs), obtained before the fourth cycle of nivolumab. These receptors came from a human donor with classical Hodgkin lymphoma. Each CDR3 is given without its conserved first and last residue. The order of the fields is V gene, J gene, CDR3 protein.

>TRBV5-6|TRBJ1-2
ASSFGFGVDGYT
>TRBV29-1|TRBJ2-1
SVFVLAGFVEQF
>TRBV7-6|TRBJ2-7
ASSPLGTLYEQY
>TRBV11-2|TRBJ2-3
ASSSGGGDTDTQY
>TRBV5-1|TRBJ1-6
ASSLNGVQSPLH
>TRBV15|TRBJ2-7
ATSRSQGAYEQY
>TRBV30|TRBJ2-7
AWSGSGTGGYEQY
>TRBV10-3|TRBJ2-3
AINVADYGTDTQY
>TRBV6-9|TRBJ2-7
ASSYSISPYEQY
>TRBV11-2|TRBJ1-2
ASSFGYGYGYT
>TRBV29-1|TRBJ1-5
SVVDRDLNQPQH
>TRBV6-4|TRBJ2-1
ASSDETGGSYNEQF
>TRBV27|TRBJ2-1
ASSLRWNEQF
>TRBV6-1|TRBJ2-1
ASSARSNEQF
>TRBV7-2|TRBJ2-7
ASSHGTSGEAQY
>TRBV7-2|TRBJ1-3
ASSWGTEKGNTIY
>TRBV15|TRBJ1-1
ATSRDQVRGQVRNTEAF
>TRBV7-8|TRBJ2-3
ASSLRRGSTDTQY
>TRBV28|TRBJ2-7
ASSPVRISEQY
>TRBV9|TRBJ1-6
ASSRGGSPLH
>TRBV28|TRBJ1-5
ASSLPVRNQPQH
>TRBV7-7|TRBJ2-1
ASSTSSGGYNEQF
>TRBV6-1|TRBJ2-4
ASSEAVNIQY
>TRBV7-9|TRBJ1-2
ASSSLGSENYGYT
>TRBV19|TRBJ1-1
ASSIGRDRGVFTEAF
>TRBV7-2|TRBJ1-6
AGSLSGGNSPLH
>TRBV4-2|TRBJ1-5
ASSQDLGRSQPQH
>TRBV2|TRBJ1-2
ASSELTGPTYGYT
>TRBV12-5|TRBJ2-7
ASGLGPGDEQY
>TRBV6-1|TRBJ2-1
ASISLGTGYNEQF
>TRBV18|TRBJ1-3
ASSPMMGPLVPSTIY
>TRBV10-3|TRBJ2-1
AISESGGGAGL
>TRBV19|TRBJ1-5
ASSIKQGSNQPQH
>TRBV11-3|TRBJ2-5
ASSRGGEYQETQY
>TRBV7-6|TRBJ2-7
ASSLQGGPVYEQY
>TRBV18|TRBJ2-1
ASSPGTSGGPRGSYNEQF
>TRBV5-1|TRBJ1-5
ASSLGGTGEQPQH
>TRBV7-6|TRBJ2-5
ASSLGLSGGRGRGETQY
>TRBV4-2|TRBJ2-6
ASSQDGQGSLSGANVLT
>TRBV19|TRBJ1-1
ASSMSDTNTEAF
>TRBV12-5|TRBJ2-3
ASGLKQGARPDTQY
>TRBV20-1|TRBJ1-2
SAPTIPSN
>TRBV11-1|TRBJ2-5
ASSFGDQETQY
>TRBV7-8|TRBJ1-2
ASSSQIGTGQNIRGGYT
>TRBV7-8|TRBJ2-7
ASSFDRTYEQY
>TRBV28|TRBJ1-5
ASSFIPPDYSNQPQH
>TRBV30|TRBJ2-1
AWSLGTVSRPSYNEQF